The 27 T cell receptor beta chains reported below all come from one sample, sequenced in a study of blood T cells in healthy people across ages. It was with a sample-barcoded 5' primer and a J-beta primer mix that a second PCR of about 6 to 11 cycles was run. TCRdb passed the 5' RACE reads through MiXCR, listing each CDR3 protein once. This table holds hundreds of thousands of distinct CDR3 sequences, over 40% found once. Sequencing was done on a sample of blood. The source of these receptors is a woman aged 80 or over in good health.

Of note for this clonotype: A single base separates this from a much larger clone, so it may be a read error. The chain employs TRBV7-2 and TRBJ2-7; D assignment may be TRBD1 or TRBD2 (5 bases each). Germline V CDR1 and CDR2: SGHTA, FQGNSA. Trimming cost V 3 bases and J 10 bases, with 22 bases left between them. The CDR3 is made up of 15 amino acids. The CDR3 DNA follows: TGTGCCAGCAGCTTCCAGTCGGGACGGGCAGAGGCCCAGTACTTC. This translates into CASSFQSGRAEAQYF.

In regard to this clonotype: One junction end does not reproduce the germline sequence, and a read error may be involved. The V call is TRBV28, the J call TRBJ1-2; D unresolved. In germline, CDR1 is MDHEN, CDR2 SYDVKM. This CDR3 is built from 14 residues. CDR3 residues: CASSLFERVYGCTF. The CDR3 coding sequence is TGTGCCAGCTCCCTTTTTGAGAGGGTCTATGGCTGCACCTTC.

The table lists this clonotype with a few counts. The chain recombines TRBV18 with TRBJ2-2; 10 bases align to TRBD1. This CDR3 comprises 15 residues. Looked up from germline, CDR1 is KGHSH and CDR2 is LQKENI. V was pared by 8 bases and J by 6 bases, with 9 bases of the junction left unmatched. CDR3 amino acids: CASTRDRGSSGELFF. For the CDR3, the DNA is TGTGCCAGCACCCGGGACAGGGGATCGTCCGGGGAGCTGTTTTTT. Full variable domain (missing parts from reference TRBV18 and TRBJ2-2): NAGVMQNPRHLVRRRGQEARLRCSPMKGHSHVYWYRQLPEEGLKFMVYLQKENIIDESGMPKERFSAEFPKEGPSILRIQQVVRGDSAAYFCASTRDRGSSGELFFGEGSRLTVL.

This clonotype turned up a few times. V usage is TRBV7-9 and J usage is TRBJ2-3; D not resolved. V was cut by 3 bases and J by 0 bases, with 10 bases left in between. This CDR3 contains 15 residues. Germline values: CDR1 SEHNR, CDR2 FQNEAQ (reference sequence). This CDR3 is CASSFVLSSTDTQYF. DNA for the CDR3: TGTGCCAGCAGCTTCGTCCTCTCGAGCACAGATACGCAGTATTTT.

This sequence joins TRBV14 and TRBJ1-1, with TRBD1 as a possible D gene (5 bases). V lost 4 bases to trimming and J lost 0 bases, with 12 bases between them. Germline CDR1 is SGHDN and CDR2 is FVKESK. The CDR3 length is 15 residues. CDR3 amino acids: CASSPYGGMNTEAFF. Here the CDR3 DNA reads TGTGCCAGCAGCCCCTACGGGGGGATGAACACTGAAGCTTTCTTT.

This clonotype was recorded many times. The chain has TRBV7-9 and TRBJ2-3; no definite D call. CDR3 length: 17 residues. Trimming stripped 1 base from V and 2 bases from J, with 16 bases between. Germline V gene lookup returns CDR1 SEHNR and CDR2 FQNEAQ (reference sequence). The CDR3 DNA reads TGTGCCAGCAGCTTAGATCCCCCCGTGCGTCTCACAGATACGCAGTATTTT. Amino acids: CASSLDPPVRLTDTQYF.

The chain links TRBV4-2 to TRBJ2-1; 7 nucleotides agree with TRBD2. The CDR3 consists of 16 residues. Germline V gene lookup returns CDR1 LGHNA and CDR2 YNFKEQ. V trimming: 0 bases; J trimming: 4 bases; junction bases outside the gene matches: 6. DNA of the CDR3: TGTGCCAGCAGCCAAGATCCGGGAGCGGGGTACAATGAGCAGTTCTTC. This codes for CASSQDPGAGYNEQFF.

This sequence joins TRBV3-1 and TRBJ2-1, with TRBD2 matching 11 bases. There are 14 residues in the CDR3. Germline V gene data show CDR1 as LGHDT and CDR2 as YNNKEL (reference sequence). V trimming: 4 bases; J trimming: 9 bases; junction bases outside the gene matches: 5. The CDR3 is CASSLGLAVLEQFF. The CDR3 nucleotides are TGTGCCAGCAGCCTGGGACTAGCGGTCCTTGAGCAGTTCTTC.

Comments on this clonotype: A much larger clone is a single base away; this may be a read error. This sequence joins TRBV25-1 and TRBJ2-5, with D possibly matching TRBD2 (6 bases). The germline V and J ends were trimmed by 3 bases and 11 bases, with 25 bases remaining between them. The CDR3 runs 16 residues. The germline gives CDR1 MGHDK, CDR2 SYGVNS. CDR3 DNA sequence: TGTGCCAGCAGTGATAACTACCGCGGGGCCTACAATGAGCAGTACTTC. This translates into CASSDNYRGAYNEQYF.

The rearrangement uses TRBV10-3 and TRBJ1-6; D is ambiguous. Deletions cut 3 bases from V and 15 bases from J, with 21 bases between. The CDR3 runs to 15 residues. CDR1 and CDR2 from the germline V gene are ENHRY and SYGVKD. Written as DNA, the CDR3 is TGTGCCATCAGTGAAAGGGTAACCGGAGTTGGAAACCTCCACTTT. It codes for CAISERVTGVGNLHF.

This clonotype showed up just once. The CDR3 reads CASSFQRDTDTQYF. CDR3 in DNA: TGCGCCAGCAGCTTCCAGCGCGACACAGATACGCAGTATTTT. The gene calls are TRBV5-1 and TRBJ2-3; no definite D call. CDR3 length: 14 amino acids. Trimming pared 2 bases from V and 2 bases from J, leaving 9 bases between. Germline V gene sequence: CDR1 SGHRS, CDR2 YFSETQ.

This clonotype occurred many times. The V call is TRBV29-1, the J call TRBJ2-4; 11 nucleotides align to TRBD2. The J segment lost 5 bases and the V segment lost 7 bases, leaving 7 bases of the junction unmatched. Germline loops: CDR1 SQVTM, CDR2 ANQGSEA. CDR3 size: 14 residues. As DNA, the CDR3 is TGCAGCGCCTCTAGCGGGGGGCCCCAAAACATTCAGTACTTC. Residues: CSASSGGPQNIQYF. The whole variable domain, filled in from reference TRBV29-1 and TRBJ2-4, reads SAVISQKPSRDICQRGTSLTIQCQVDSQVTMMFWYRQQPGQSLTLIATANQGSEATYESGFVIDKFPISRPNLTFSTLTVSNMSPEDSSIYLCSASSGGPQNIQYFGAGTRLSVL.

The CDR3, as DNA: TGCAGTGCTTCCGTCGACAGGGGGTATGGCTACACCTTC. This codes for CSASVDRGYGYTF. This rearrangement joins TRBV20-1 to TRBJ1-2, with 9 bases fitting TRBD1. Trimming at V came to 5 bases and at J to 5 bases, leaving 6 bases not matched to a gene. This CDR3 region has 13 residues. Germline loops: CDR1 DFQATT, CDR2 SNEGSKA (reference sequence).

The chain couples TRBV5-1 to TRBJ2-2, with 12 bases that match TRBD2. The CDR3 has 17 amino acids. The V segment lost 0 bases and the J segment 4 bases; nucleotides outside the gene matches: 4. Germline V lookup: CDR1 SGHRS, CDR2 YFSETQ. The CDR3, as DNA: TGCGCCAGCAGCTTGGGACTAGCGGGGGCGACCACCGGGGAGCTGTTTTTT. Translated: CASSLGLAGATTGELFF.

Note on this clonotype: This could be a read error, since a much larger clone is one nucleotide away. The chain uses TRBV7-3 and TRBJ2-5; D call uncertain. The better agreement between TRBJ2-1 and the DNA end casts doubt on the J call. The CDR3 totals 11 residues. The germline gives CDR1 SGHTA, CDR2 FQGTGA. The CDR3 protein is CASSLIETQFF. DNA for the CDR3: TGTGCCAGCAGCTTAATAGAGACCCAGTTCTTC.

The CDR3 DNA reads TGTGCCATCATGGATAGCGGGGGGAAGGTAGATACGCAGTATTTT. Translating it yields CAIMDSGGKVDTQYF. The chain combines TRBV10-3 with TRBJ2-3; 10 nucleotides agree with TRBD2. The CDR3 runs to 15 residues. The ends lost 7 bases at V and 5 bases at J; junction bases unmatched: 9. The germline CDR1 and CDR2 sequences are ENHRY and SYGVKD.

A remark on this clonotype: A much larger clone lies one base from this, so it may be a read error. V and J are TRBV7-9 and TRBJ2-1; D is undetermined. The better agreement between TRBJ2-7 and the DNA end casts doubt on the J call. The CDR3 contains 14 residues. Germline CDR1 SEHNR, CDR2 FQNEAQ (reference sequence). In DNA form, the CDR3 reads TGTGCCAGCAGCTTAGTTAGCTCCTACAATGAGCAGTACTTC. Translated, it gives CASSLVSSYNEQYF.

About this clonotype itself: A much more abundant neighbour one base away suggests this may be a read error. The chain links TRBV24-1 to TRBJ2-1; possible D gene TRBD1, 6 bases. Trimming stripped 3 bases from V and 5 bases from J, with 10 bases between. Germline V lookup: CDR1 KGHDR, CDR2 SFDVKD. The CDR3 extends over 14 amino acids. CDR3 coding DNA: TGTGCCACCAGTGATCACCGGGACAACAATGAGCAGTTCTTC. Translated: CATSDHRDNNEQFF.

This clonotype was counted at least ten times. The J gene is TRBJ1-2, the V gene TRBV29-1; TRBD1 is a possible D gene (6 bases). The V and J ends lost 4 bases and 5 bases respectively, with 11 bases between them. The CDR3 is 12 amino acids. From germline, CDR1 is SQVTM and CDR2 ANQGSEA. The CDR3 here is CSVVRGDYGYTF. In nucleotides, the CDR3 is TGCAGCGTTGTGAGGGGGGATTATGGCTACACCTTC.

Points on this clonotype: Being one base from a much bigger clone, this may be a read error. The chain links TRBV10-3 to TRBJ2-5, with D tentatively TRBD1 or TRBD2 (6 bases each). Germline CDR1 ENHRY, CDR2 SYGVKD. CDR3 length: 12 amino acids. Trimming left V 7 bases short and J 11 bases short, with 17 bases between. The CDR3 loop is CAINTGDNEQYF. The CDR3 DNA follows: TGTGCCATCAATACGGGGGACAATGAGCAGTACTTC.

This rearrangement joins TRBV5-1 to TRBJ2-3, with D possibly matching TRBD1 (6 bases). The V gene's germline CDR1 is SGHRS and CDR2 YFSETQ. The CDR3 totals 16 residues. Deletions cut 0 bases from V and 5 bases from J, with 16 bases between. DNA for the CDR3: TGCGCCAGCAGCTTGGGATATACAGGGCGAGTAGATACGCAGTATTTT. This translates into CASSLGYTGRVDTQYF. The whole variable domain, remainder taken from reference TRBV5-1 and TRBJ2-3, is KAGVTQTPRYLIKTRGQQVTLSCSPISGHRSVSWYQQTPGQGLQFLFEYFSETQRNKGNFPGRFSGRQFSNSRSEMNVSTLELGDSALYLCASSLGYTGRVDTQYFGPGTRLTVL.

The chain links TRBV4-3 to TRBJ2-5; the D is unclear. The CDR3 runs 14 residues. The germline gives CDR1 LGHNA, CDR2 YSLEER. V was shortened by 0 bases and J by 4 bases, with 9 bases between the two germline ends. The CDR3 DNA is TGCGCCAGCAGCCAAGATTTTGCAAGAGAGACCCAGTACTTC. Translating gives CASSQDFARETQYF.

J is TRBJ2-7 and V is TRBV10-3; 9 bases line up with TRBD1. CDR1 is ENHRY and CDR2 is SYGVKD in the germline V gene. This CDR3 has 15 amino acids. The V segment lost 3 bases and the J segment 3 bases; nucleotides outside the gene matches: 6. In DNA, the CDR3 is TGTGCCATCAGTGAACCCGGGACAGGGCTCTACGAGCAGTACTTC. Its protein product is CAISEPGTGLYEQYF.

The chain is built from TRBV11-2 and TRBJ2-1, with D unclear. V was pared by 0 bases and J by 5 bases, with 8 bases between. This CDR3 is built from 14 residues. The germline V gene has CDR1 SGHAT and CDR2 FQNNGV. In DNA form, the CDR3 reads TGTGCCAGCAGCTTAGATTGGGCTAACAATGAGCAGTTCTTC. It encodes CASSLDWANNEQFF.

This clonotype has at least ten counts. This chain joins TRBV11-2 and TRBJ2-3; 8 nucleotides align to TRBD2. CDR3 length: 15 amino acids. With 5 bases clipped from V and 3 bases from J, the junction kept 7 bases outside the gene matches. CDR1 is SGHAT, CDR2 FQNNGV, per germline. CDR3 residues: CASSTPGGGTDTQYF. The DNA for the CDR3 is TGTGCCAGCAGCACTCCTGGCGGGGGGACAGATACGCAGTATTTT.

This clonotype has a handful of counts. This chain links TRBV28 with TRBJ1-2; D is ambiguous. Germline CDR1 is MDHEN and CDR2 is SYDVKM. The CDR3 covers 16 residues. The V end was cut by 3 bases, the J end by 4 bases, with 18 bases between. The CDR3 protein is CASSFFRAQPSYGYTF. In nucleotides, the CDR3 is TGTGCCAGCAGTTTCTTCCGGGCCCAGCCGAGCTATGGCTACACCTTC.

CDR3 sequence (DNA): TGTGCCAGCAGCGGGACTAGCCCCGTCGGGGAGCTGTTTTTT. Residues: CASSGTSPVGELFF. The J gene is TRBJ2-2, the V gene TRBV5-6, with 9 bases matching TRBD2. The CDR3 is 14 amino acids. CDR1 and CDR2 (germline): SGHDT, YYEEEE. The trim removed 4 bases at V and 7 bases at J, leaving 5 bases unmatched.